The sequence of this T cell receptor (beta chain) was determined in a study of T-cell memory formation after mild COVID-19. Study in general: Largely, the TCR clusters proved donor specific. Study-level results: In pre-infection memory, a portion of responding clones appeared, which suggested that cross-reactive memory joined.

Looked up from germline, CDR1 is MGHRA and CDR2 is YSYEKL. Trimming removed 0 bases from V and 4 bases from J, with 19 bases in between. This CDR3 region has 18 residues. TCRdb reprocessed the 5' RACE reads via MiXCR and lists one record per CDR3 protein. Seen here are about 250,000 distinct CDR3 sequences, about 16% observed once, and the top ten hold around 3.8%. For this clonotype: Its specificity is unknown.

The TCR originated in a young man who had mild COVID-19 (a few samples of this study predate the infection). Cell type and time point are not known. The V and J genes are TRBV4-1 and TRBJ1-3; possibly TRBD1 for D (5 bases). Sequences were obtained from PBMCs or a T cell subset sorted from them (not recorded which). The CDR3 bases are TGCGCCAGCAGCCAAGAGTCCGGGACCTCCTCGGACGGAAACACCATATATTTT. The encoded protein is CASSQESGTSSDGNTIYF.